This T cell receptor (beta chain) was documented in a study of cytomegalovirus exposure and HLA in healthy donors. Germline V gene data show CDR1 as SGDLS and CDR2 as YYNGEE. Trimming shortened V by 3 bases and J by 2 bases, and 12 bases separated the two germline ends. The CDR3 is made up of 15 amino acids. Both 60 Vbeta primers and 13 Jbeta primers went into the PCR. The data were produced by immunoSEQ multiplex PCR, yet TCRdb's version contains in-frame clones alone and is incomplete. The table includes tens of thousands of clones, about 88% detected once. This clone is a singleton in its sample. This TCR derives from a woman in her forties or fifties in good health and CMV-seronegative. The rearrangement joins TRBV9 to TRBJ2-1; D uncertain. The sequenced sample consisted of PBMCs. The CDR3 nucleotides are TGTGCCAGCAGCGAGAGGCGATTGCCCTACAATGAGCAGTTCTTC. As protein: CASSERRLPYNEQFF. The full variable domain, its missing parts supplied by reference TRBV9 and TRBJ2-1, is DSGVTQTPKHLITATGQRVTLRCSPRSGDLSVYWYQQSLDQGLQFLIQYYNGEERAKGNILERFSAQQFPDLHSELNLSSLELGDSALYFCASSERRLPYNEQFFGPGTRLTVL.